This entry lists 27 T cell receptor beta chains sequenced from one sample in a study of graft-versus-host responses after intestinal transplantation. Using immunoSEQ multiplex PCR, the repertoire was profiled, and TCRdb retains in-frame clones only, with some absent. The table has under 20,000 clones, about 38% seen once; the top ten hold approximately 0.97%. Here the sequenced sample was alloreactive CD4+ T cells from a mixed lymphocyte reaction culture, taken before intestinal transplant. The sample's subset: CFSE-low proliferating T cells sorted from approximately 6-day pre-transplant mixed lymphocyte reaction (GvH or HvG direction). The receptors were sampled from a human patient who received an intestinal transplant.

The chain couples TRBV13 to TRBJ1-5, with D perhaps TRBD1 (5 bases). The length of the CDR3 is 15 residues. Germline V CDR1 and CDR2: PRHDT, FYEKMQ (reference sequence). V lost 0 bases to trimming and J lost 4 bases, with 10 bases between them. The DNA for the CDR3 is TGTGCCAGCAGCTTAGGGGGTAGGACAAATCAGCCCCAGCATTTT. Its protein is CASSLGGRTNQPQHF. The full variable domain, completed using reference TRBV13 and TRBJ1-5, is AAGVIQSPRHLIKEKRETATLKCYPIPRHDTVYWYQQGPGQDPQFLISFYEKMQSDKGSIPDRFSAQQFSDYHSELNMSSLELGDSALYFCASSLGGRTNQPQHFGDGTRLSIL.

The chain recombines TRBV5-4 with TRBJ2-2; 9 bases align to TRBD2. CDR1 SGHNT and CDR2 YYREEE come from the germline V gene (reference sequence). The CDR3 is made up of 16 amino acids. V lost 2 bases to trimming and J lost 0 bases; unmatched junction nucleotides: 2. CDR3 loop: CASSLKRGANTGELFF. DNA for the CDR3: TGTGCCAGCAGCTTAAAGCGGGGGGCGAACACCGGGGAGCTGTTTTTT.

V is TRBV5-4 and J is TRBJ1-2; 7 nucleotides match TRBD1. CDR3 length: 18 amino acids. V lost 2 bases and J lost 7; bases outside the gene matches: 20. The V gene's germline CDR1 is SGHNT and CDR2 YYREEE (reference sequence). The CDR3 is CASSFERSGTATSRGYTF. CDR3 in DNA: TGTGCCAGCAGCTTCGAAAGAAGCGGGACAGCAACTAGCCGTGGCTACACCTTC.

This clone was detected a few times. The chain has TRBV9 and TRBJ2-5; D call uncertain. The length of the CDR3 is 14 residues. V dropped 0 bases and J dropped 2 bases, with 8 bases sitting between them. The germline V gene has CDR1 SGDLS and CDR2 YYNGEE. CDR3 loop: CASSVGWAQETQYF. In nucleotides, the CDR3 is TGTGCCAGCAGCGTAGGTTGGGCGCAAGAGACCCAGTACTTC.

The chain employs TRBV5-1 and TRBJ1-1; D is ambiguous. Germline loops: CDR1 SGHRS, CDR2 YFSETQ. CDR3 length: 15 residues. V was shortened by 4 bases and J by 0 bases, with 13 bases between the two germline ends. CDR3: CASSPRAYLNTEAFF. The CDR3 nucleotides read TGCGCCAGCAGCCCTCGGGCCTATTTGAACACTGAAGCTTTCTTT.

This clone was counted a few times. This chain joins TRBV2 and TRBJ1-5; D gene ambiguous. This CDR3 is built from 13 residues. Trimming cost V 4 bases and J 1 base, with 5 bases left between them. The germline V gene has CDR1 SNHLY and CDR2 FYNNEI. The CDR3 DNA reads as TGTGCCAGCAGTGCTGAGAGCAATCAGCCCCAGCATTTT. Translated: CASSAESNQPQHF.

The V call is TRBV18, the J call TRBJ1-4; possible D gene TRBD1, 6 bases. The CDR3 covers 17 residues. Per germline, CDR1 KGHSH and CDR2 LQKENI. V was shortened by 3 bases and J by 0 bases, with 14 bases between the two germline ends. The CDR3 nucleotides are TGTGCCAGCTCACCTTGGGGGCAGGGATCAACTAATGAAAAACTGTTTTTT. This translates into CASSPWGQGSTNEKLFF.

The gene calls are TRBV9 and TRBJ2-5; tentatively, D is TRBD2 (6 bases). The CDR3 is made up of 14 amino acids. CDR1 is SGDLS, CDR2 YYNGEE, per germline. V was trimmed by 3 bases and J by 2 bases, leaving 11 bases between them. CDR3 sequence reads: CASSGGLRQETQYF. As DNA, the CDR3 is TGTGCCAGCAGCGGGGGACTTCGACAAGAGACCCAGTACTTC.

Note on this clone: The sample contains more than one DNA sequence encoding this CDR3. The V call is TRBV5-1, the J call TRBJ1-5, with TRBD1 matching over 9 bases. The germline V gene has CDR1 SGHRS and CDR2 YFSETQ. The trim removed 0 bases at V and 5 bases at J, leaving 0 bases unmatched. This CDR3 is 14 amino acids long. CDR3 in DNA: TGCGCCAGCAGCTTGGGGACAGGGGATCAGCCCCAGCATTTT. Amino acids: CASSLGTGDQPQHF.

In its sample, this clone was seen a few times. This chain joins TRBV2 and TRBJ1-4, with 11 bases aligning to TRBD1. The CDR3 runs 15 residues. The trim removed 6 bases at V and 4 bases at J, leaving 4 bases unmatched. CDR1 and CDR2 (germline): SNHLY, FYNNEI. Here the CDR3 reads CASRDGTGGNEKLFF. CDR3 nucleotide sequence: TGTGCCAGCAGAGATGGGACAGGGGGTAATGAAAAACTGTTTTTT.

V is TRBV6-1 and J is TRBJ2-7, with 7 nucleotides matching TRBD2. Looked up from germline, CDR1 is MNHNS and CDR2 is SASEGT. The CDR3 consists of 12 residues. V lost 6 bases to trimming and J lost 2 bases; unmatched junction nucleotides: 1. CDR3 loop: CASRAGTYEQYF. The CDR3 nucleotides read TGTGCCAGCAGAGCGGGGACCTACGAGCAGTACTTC.

This clone is medium-sized in the sample. The chain carries TRBV4-1 and TRBJ1-2; no reliable D call. Germline V CDR1 and CDR2: MGHRA, YSYEKL. V dropped 3 bases and J dropped 0 bases, with 14 bases sitting between them. The CDR3 totals 16 residues. CDR3 DNA: TGCGCCAGCAGCCAGAGCGGGCAGACCCCTAACTATGGCTACACCTTC. Translation: CASSQSGQTPNYGYTF.

DNA for the CDR3: TGTGCCAGTAGTGAGTTTAGCTCCTATAATTCACCCCTCCACTTT. This codes for CASSEFSSYNSPLHF. V usage is TRBV19 and J usage is TRBJ1-6; D is unresolved. With 5 bases removed from V and 0 bases from J, the gap between germline ends came to 8 bases. The germline V gene encodes CDR1 LNHDA and CDR2 SQIVND (reference sequence). CDR3 length equals 15 residues.

The chain uses TRBV18 and TRBJ1-1; D call uncertain. CDR3 size: 16 residues. The germline V gene encodes CDR1 KGHSH and CDR2 LQKENI. The germline V and J ends were trimmed by 3 bases and 3 bases, with 17 bases remaining between them. The CDR3 protein is CASSPQLRVRDTEAFF. The CDR3 bases are TGTGCCAGCTCACCCCAGTTACGGGTTAGGGACACTGAAGCTTTCTTT.

This clone was picked up a small number of times. The chain uses TRBV5-1 and TRBJ1-4; the D is unclear. The germline CDR1 and CDR2 sequences are SGHRS and YFSETQ. Trimming took 1 base from V and 3 from J, leaving 7 bases between them. The CDR3 loop spans 14 amino acids. The CDR3 spells CASSLRRANEKLFF. CDR3 bases: TGCGCCAGCAGCTTGAGGAGGGCTAATGAAAAACTGTTTTTT.

The rearrangement uses TRBV18 and TRBJ1-5; D is unresolved. Trimming shortened V by 1 base and J by 3 bases, and 10 bases separated the two germline ends. Germline V CDR1 and CDR2: KGHSH, LQKENI. CDR3 length: 15 residues. In DNA form, the CDR3 reads TGTGCCAGCTCACCACGGACGGGGTACAATCAGCCCCAGCATTTT. Residues: CASSPRTGYNQPQHF.

V and J are TRBV10-1 and TRBJ2-1; TRBD2 is a possible D gene (5 bases). V dropped 0 bases and J dropped 5 bases, with 8 bases sitting between them. The CDR3 sequence is 14 residues long. Per germline, CDR1 WNHNN and CDR2 SYGVQD (reference sequence). CDR3 amino acids: CASSESPGNNEQFF. The CDR3 nucleotides read TGCGCCAGCAGTGAGTCCCCGGGAAACAATGAGCAGTTCTTC.

The chain links TRBV11-3 to TRBJ1-1; TRBD1 aligns across 8 bases. V lost 5 bases and J lost 4; bases outside the gene matches: 9. CDR3 size: 15 residues. CDR1 is SGHNT, CDR2 YENEEA, per germline. The CDR3 here is CASSPRQGRVTEAFF. In DNA form, the CDR3 reads TGTGCCAGCAGCCCTAGACAGGGGAGGGTCACTGAAGCTTTCTTT. Filled out from reference TRBV11-3 and TRBJ1-1, the complete variable domain reads EAGVVQSPRYKIIEKKQPVAFWCNPISGHNTLYWYLQNLGQGPELLIRYENEEAVDDSQLPKDRFSAERLKGVDSTLKIQPAELGDSAVYLCASSPRQGRVTEAFFGQGTRLTVV.

This clone was counted a few times. The chain uses TRBV6-6 and TRBJ2-1; D remains ambiguous. Germline values: CDR1 MNHNY, CDR2 SVGAGI (reference sequence). V was trimmed by 6 bases and J by 4 bases, leaving 19 bases between them. The length of the CDR3 is 16 residues. The CDR3 is CASSPNTFYPYNEQFF. Here the CDR3 DNA reads TGTGCCAGCAGCCCTAATACCTTTTATCCATACAATGAGCAGTTCTTC.

There are a few counts of this clone. The chain uses TRBV11-3 and TRBJ2-3, with D unresolved. V shed 5 bases and J shed 6 bases, with 15 bases lying between them. Germline CDR1 reads SGHNT; CDR2 reads YENEEA. The CDR3 has 14 residues. CDR3 DNA: TGTGCCAGCAGCCCACCTAAACGGCGGGATACGCAGTATTTT. Protein product: CASSPPKRRDTQYF.

This clone showed up just a few times. The chain is built from TRBV9 and TRBJ2-2; maybe TRBD1 (5 bases). CDR1 and CDR2 (germline): SGDLS, YYNGEE. The CDR3 consists of 13 residues. The V gene lost 3 bases and the J gene lost 7 bases, with 10 bases spanning the gap. CDR3 nucleotide sequence: TGTGCCAGCAGCGCGACAGTACTCGGGGAGCTGTTTTTT. Translating gives CASSATVLGELFF. Looking up the rest from reference TRBV9 and TRBJ2-2 gives the full variable domain: DSGVTQTPKHLITATGQRVTLRCSPRSGDLSVYWYQQSLDQGLQFLIQYYNGEERAKGNILERFSAQQFPDLHSELNLSSLELGDSALYFCASSATVLGELFFGEGSRLTVL.

This clone appeared once. The chain has TRBV21-1 and TRBJ2-7; no check of the table's D call, TRBD2, against the DNA was made. TRBV21-1 is a recognized pseudogene. The CDR3 consists of 16 residues. CDR3 bases: TGTGCCAGCAGCAAAAAGGGACTACCACCCTCCTACGAGCAGTACTTC. Translation gives CASSKKGLPPSYEQYF.

The rearrangement uses TRBV12-5 and TRBJ1-1; D remains ambiguous. The CDR3 runs 15 residues. The V gene's germline CDR1 is LGHNT and CDR2 FRNRAP. V lost 0 bases to trimming and J lost 4 bases, with 12 bases between them. The CDR3 spells CASGLVQPWGTEAFF. In DNA form, the CDR3 reads TGTGCTAGTGGTTTGGTACAGCCCTGGGGCACTGAAGCTTTCTTT.

The rearrangement joins TRBV6-5 to TRBJ2-3, with D perhaps TRBD2 (5 bases). The CDR3 contains 14 residues. Trimming left V 6 bases short and J 2 bases short, with 12 bases between. The germline V gene has CDR1 MNHEY and CDR2 SVGAGI. The CDR3 nucleotides are TGTGCCAGCAGAAGGACTGGCTTCACAGATACGCAGTATTTT. Protein sequence: CASRRTGFTDTQYF.

The chain is built from TRBV5-4 and TRBJ1-5; perhaps TRBD1 as D (5 bases). The V end was cut by 0 bases, the J end by 6 bases, with 13 bases between. CDR1 and CDR2 (germline): SGHNT, YYREEE (reference sequence). This CDR3 is built from 15 residues. CDR3 in DNA: TGTGCCAGCAGCTTGGATGGGACGTGGGGTCAGCCCCAGCATTTT. Protein sequence: CASSLDGTWGQPQHF. Full variable domain (rest looked up from reference TRBV5-4 and TRBJ1-5): ETGVTQSPTHLIKTRGQQVTLRCSSQSGHNTVSWYQQALGQGPQFIFQYYREEENGRGNFPPRFSGLQFPNYSSELNVNALELDDSALYLCASSLDGTWGQPQHFGDGTRLSIL.

This clone came up a few times. The chain links TRBV27 to TRBJ2-6, with D possibly being TRBD1 (5 bases). The CDR3 extends over 13 amino acids. Germline V gene data show CDR1 as MNHEY and CDR2 as SMNVEV (reference sequence). With 6 bases removed from V and 2 bases from J, the gap between germline ends came to 5 bases. CDR3 bases: TGTGCCAGCAGAGGGGCTGGGGCCAACGTCCTGACTTTC. This sequence encodes CASRGAGANVLTF. Filled out from reference TRBV27 and TRBJ2-6, the complete variable domain reads EAQVTQNPRYLITVTGKKLTVTCSQNMNHEYMSWYRQDPGLGLRQIYYSMNVEVTDKGDVPEGYKVSRKEKRNFPLILESPSPNQTSLYFCASRGAGANVLTFGAGSRLTVL.

This chain links TRBV29-1 with TRBJ2-3; no clear D. The germline V gene encodes CDR1 SQVTM and CDR2 ANQGSEA. The CDR3 is 12 residues long. V was trimmed by 7 bases and J by 6 bases, leaving 14 bases between them. DNA of the CDR3: TGCAGCGGCGTCCCCTTGAGGGATACGCAGTATTTT. It specifies CSGVPLRDTQYF.